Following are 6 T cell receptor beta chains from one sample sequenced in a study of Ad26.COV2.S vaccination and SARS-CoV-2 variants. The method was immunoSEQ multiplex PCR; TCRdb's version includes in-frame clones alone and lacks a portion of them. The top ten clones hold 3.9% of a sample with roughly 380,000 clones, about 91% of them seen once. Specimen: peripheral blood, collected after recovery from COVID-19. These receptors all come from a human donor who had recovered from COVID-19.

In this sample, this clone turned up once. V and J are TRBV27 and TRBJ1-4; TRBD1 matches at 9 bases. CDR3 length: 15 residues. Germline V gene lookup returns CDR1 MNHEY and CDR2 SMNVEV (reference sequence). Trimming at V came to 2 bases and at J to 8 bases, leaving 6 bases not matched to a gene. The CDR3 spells CASSLVGQGSEKLFF. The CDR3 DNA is TGTGCCAGCAGTTTAGTGGGACAGGGTTCCGAAAAACTGTTTTTT. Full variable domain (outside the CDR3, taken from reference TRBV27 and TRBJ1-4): EAQVTQNPRYLITVTGKKLTVTCSQNMNHEYMSWYRQDPGLGLRQIYYSMNVEVTDKGDVPEGYKVSRKEKRNFPLILESPSPNQTSLYFCASSLVGQGSEKLFFGSGTQLSVL.

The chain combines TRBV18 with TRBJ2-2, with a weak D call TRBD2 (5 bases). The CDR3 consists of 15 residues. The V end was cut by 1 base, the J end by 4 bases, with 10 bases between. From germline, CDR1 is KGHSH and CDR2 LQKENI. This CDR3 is CASSPRPRGTGELFF. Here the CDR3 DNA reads TGTGCCAGCTCACCACGGCCTCGGGGCACCGGGGAGCTGTTTTTT.

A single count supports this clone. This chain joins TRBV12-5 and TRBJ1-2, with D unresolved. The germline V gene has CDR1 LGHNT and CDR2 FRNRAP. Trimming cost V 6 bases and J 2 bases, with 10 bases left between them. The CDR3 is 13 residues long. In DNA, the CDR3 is TGTGCTAGTGGAGAGACTTTCAACTATGGCTACACCTTC. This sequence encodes CASGETFNYGYTF.

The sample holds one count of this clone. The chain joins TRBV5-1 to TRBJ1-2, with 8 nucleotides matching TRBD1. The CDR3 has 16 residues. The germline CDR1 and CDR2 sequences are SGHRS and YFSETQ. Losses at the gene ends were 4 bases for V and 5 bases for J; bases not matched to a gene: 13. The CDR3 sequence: CASSPSGTGSVYGYTF. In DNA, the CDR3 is TGCGCCAGCAGCCCCTCCGGGACAGGTTCCGTTTATGGCTACACCTTC.

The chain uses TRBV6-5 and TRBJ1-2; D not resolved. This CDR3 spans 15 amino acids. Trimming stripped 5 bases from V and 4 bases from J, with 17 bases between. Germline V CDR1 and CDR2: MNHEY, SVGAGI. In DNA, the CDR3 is TGTGCCAGCAGTCCCTCATTTGGACCGATCTATGGCTACACCTTC. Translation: CASSPSFGPIYGYTF.

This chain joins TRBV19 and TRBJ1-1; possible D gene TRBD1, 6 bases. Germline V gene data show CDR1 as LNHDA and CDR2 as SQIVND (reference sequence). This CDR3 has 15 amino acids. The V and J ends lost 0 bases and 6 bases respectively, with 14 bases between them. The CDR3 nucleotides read TGTGCCAGTAGTATAGATCCAGGGGTGATCTCTGAAGCTTTCTTT. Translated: CASSIDPGVISEAFF. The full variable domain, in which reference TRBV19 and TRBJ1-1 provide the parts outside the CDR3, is DGGITQSPKYLFRKEGQNVTLSCEQNLNHDAMYWYRQDPGQGLRLIYYSQIVNDFQKGDIAEGYSVSREKKESFPLTVTSAQKNPTAFYLCASSIDPGVISEAFFGQGTRLTVV.